This T cell receptor beta chain derives from a study of Graves' ophthalmopathy and Graves' hyperthyroidism. Diagnosis relied on clinical symptoms, serum thyroxine, TRAb, thyroid ultrasound and orbital computed tomography. PBMCs were isolated from a roughly 9.3 ml sample of fresh peripheral blood. RNA transcripts provided the template for amplifying TCR beta CDR3 regions. The first round was an RT-PCR with HTBI primers, and the second round was a multiplex PCR. TCRdb processed the multiplex PCR reads anew with MiXCR; each CDR3 protein has one entry. The profile covers around 600,000 distinct CDR3 sequences, with about 38% appearing a single time and about 3.3% taken by the ten largest. For this clonotype: Antigen specificity is unknown.

The CDR3 length is 13 residues. Trimming took off 4 bases at V and 5 bases at J, with 9 bases between the two ends. The germline V gene has CDR1 SGHTA and CDR2 FQGNSA. Study-level points and caveats: The model flagged ophthalmopathy progression at about 68% sensitivity and 72% to 85% specificity. Blood also carried most expanded thyroid clonotypes exceeding 0.001 frequency.

This chain joins TRBV7-2 and TRBJ1-5; tentatively, D is TRBD1 (5 bases). This receptor was taken from an adult man with Graves' ophthalmopathy. Sequences were obtained from peripheral blood. CDR3 in amino acids: CASSSKGDQPQHF. DNA of the CDR3: TGTGCCAGCAGCTCGAAAGGGGATCAGCCCCAGCATTTT.